The source of this TCR beta chain is a study of blood T cell repertoires in COVID-19. The overall study: There were acute and convalescent COVID-19 samples, and they came from the United States, Italy and Spain. Sample material is recorded as cDNA or gDNA derived from T cells, B-cell-depleted T cells, or PBMCs.

Trimming took 0 bases from V and 2 from J, leaving 7 bases between them. Germline V gene data show CDR1 as SQVTM and CDR2 as ANQGSEA. The CDR3 is 14 residues long. Source study methods: Nucleated cell number was recorded as an estimate derived from reference gene primer amplification. Profiling relied on immunoSEQ multiplex PCR, and the TCRdb table lists in-frame clones only, not all of them. The DNA was the basis for D and trimming; V, J and clone size are from that table. The table has roughly 170,000 clones, 75% to 80% seen once. This chain joins TRBV29-1 and TRBJ1-4; D is undetermined. Sequences were obtained from peripheral blood. This TCR came from a woman in her seventies with acute or convalescent COVID-19. In DNA form, the CDR3 reads TGCAGCGTTGAAGATGCGGGCACTAATGAAAAACTGTTTTTT. Its protein product is CSVEDAGTNEKLFF. The variable domain in full, completed from reference TRBV29-1 and TRBJ1-4, reads SAVISQKPSRDICQRGTSLTIQCQVDSQVTMMFWYRQQPGQSLTLIATANQGSEATYESGFVIDKFPISRPNLTFSTLTVSNMSPEDSSIYLCSVEDAGTNEKLFFGSGTQLSVL.